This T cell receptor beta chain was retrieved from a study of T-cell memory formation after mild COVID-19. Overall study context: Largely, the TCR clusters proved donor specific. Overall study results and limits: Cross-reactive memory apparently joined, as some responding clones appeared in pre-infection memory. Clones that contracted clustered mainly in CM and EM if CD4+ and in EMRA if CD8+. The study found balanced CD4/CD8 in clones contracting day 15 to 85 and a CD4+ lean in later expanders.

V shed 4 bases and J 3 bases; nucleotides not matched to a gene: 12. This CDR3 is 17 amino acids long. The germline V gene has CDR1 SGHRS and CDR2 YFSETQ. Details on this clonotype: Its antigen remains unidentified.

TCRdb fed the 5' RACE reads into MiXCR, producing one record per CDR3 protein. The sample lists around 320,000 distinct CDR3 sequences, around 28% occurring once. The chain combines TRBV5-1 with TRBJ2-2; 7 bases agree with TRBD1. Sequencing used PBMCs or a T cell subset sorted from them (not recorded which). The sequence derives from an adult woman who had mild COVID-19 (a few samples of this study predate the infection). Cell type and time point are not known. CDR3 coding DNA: TGCGCCAGCAGCCGAGGCGACAGGGAAGGGTACACCGGGGAGCTGTTTTTT. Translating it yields CASSRGDREGYTGELFF.